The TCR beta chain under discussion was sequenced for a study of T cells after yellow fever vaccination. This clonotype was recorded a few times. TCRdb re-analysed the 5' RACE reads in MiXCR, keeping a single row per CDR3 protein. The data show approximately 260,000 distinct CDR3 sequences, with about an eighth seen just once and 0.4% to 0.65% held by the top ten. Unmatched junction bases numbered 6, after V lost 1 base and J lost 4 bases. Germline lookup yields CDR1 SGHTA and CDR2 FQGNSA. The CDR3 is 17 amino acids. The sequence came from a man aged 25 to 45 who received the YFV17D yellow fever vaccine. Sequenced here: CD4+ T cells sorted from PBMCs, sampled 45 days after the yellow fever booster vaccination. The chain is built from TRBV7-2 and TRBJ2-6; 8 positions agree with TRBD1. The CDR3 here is CASSLGRGQIGANVLTF. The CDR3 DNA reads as TGTGCCAGCAGCTTAGGCAGGGGGCAGATCGGGGCCAACGTCCTGACTTTC.